Listed here is a single TCR beta chain. Its antigen is not known. The junction shows a germline mismatch at one end, possibly a read error. The sample belongs to a study of tumor and adjacent non-tumor tissue in lung cancer. The germline CDR1 and CDR2 sequences are MDHEN and SYDVKM. The CDR3 runs 16 residues. Three rounds of nested PCR, following a modified ARM-PCR protocol, produced the TCRbeta library. TCRdb processed the multiplex PCR reads anew with MiXCR; each CDR3 protein has one entry. The sample holds about 110,000 distinct CDR3 sequences, approximately 82% seen once. No cell sorting was done before RNA was extracted from the tissue. The study, taken as a whole, reports: Tumor tissue had significantly higher TCR diversity than normal lung.

The chain recombines TRBV28 with TRBJ1-5; 7 nucleotides agree with TRBD1. The sequenced sample consisted of lung tumor tissue. This receptor was taken from a woman in her sixties or seventies with non-small cell lung cancer. The CDR3 nucleotides are TGTGTCAGCAGCCTAGCCGTTGCAGGGGGTCATCAGCCCCAGCATTTT. Translation gives CVSSLAVAGGHQPQHF. Variable domain in full (rest from reference TRBV28 and TRBJ1-5): DVKVTQSSRYLVKRTGEKVFLECVQDMDHENMFWYRQDPGLGLRLIYFSYDVKMKEKGDIPEGYSVSREKKERFSLILESASTNQTSMYLCVSSLAVAGGHQPQHFGDGTRLSIL.